The source of this T cell receptor (beta chain) is a study of blood T cell repertoires in COVID-19. The overall study: The United States, Italy and Spain were the sources of the acute and convalescent COVID-19 samples. Sources were T cells, B-cell-depleted T cells, or PBMCs; the material itself was cDNA or gDNA.

As processed by the authors: Reference gene primer amplification gave nucleated cell count estimates. Measured with immunoSEQ multiplex PCR; TCRdb has only the in-frame clones, and not every one. V and J calls and clone size come straight from that table; D and trimming were deduced from the DNA. The table includes around 230,000 clones, under 90% detected once. Material: peripheral blood. This clonotype originated in a woman aged 40 to 50 with active or convalescent COVID-19.

CDR3 amino acids: CASSALAGSNEQFF. In DNA form, the CDR3 reads TGCGCCAGCAGTGCACTAGCGGGCAGCAATGAGCAGTTCTTC. This sequence joins TRBV10-2 and TRBJ2-1, with TRBD2 identical over 9 bases. Losses at the gene ends were 4 bases for V and 6 bases for J; bases not matched to a gene: 4. Germline V gives CDR1 WSHSY, CDR2 SAAADI. CDR3 length: 14 amino acids.